The 28 T cell receptor beta chains listed next were all sequenced from one sample in a study of early T cells in non-severe SARS-CoV-2 infection. Each CDR3 protein gets one entry after TCRdb re-called the 5' RACE reads with MiXCR. The table has 75,000 to 100,000 distinct CDR3 sequences, around 17% seen once. Sequenced input: whole blood. The receptor source for this set is an adult who was a healthcare worker with PCR-confirmed SARS-CoV-2 infection or an uninfected control (not recorded which).

This sequence joins TRBV27 and TRBJ2-7, with D possibly TRBD2 on 7 matching bases. From germline, CDR1 is MNHEY and CDR2 SMNVEV (reference sequence). V dropped 8 bases and J dropped 1 base, with 18 bases sitting between them. This CDR3 spans 15 amino acids. In DNA form, the CDR3 reads TGTGCCAGCTCCTTAGGGGGGGGTCCTTCCTACGAGCAGTACTTC. Amino acids: CASSLGGGPSYEQYF.

As for this clonotype: Because the CDR3 is missing its conserved closing phenylalanine or tryptophan, this is likely a read error. The DNA is left out, because the CDR3 cannot be placed on it with certainty; the CDR3 is given as TCRdb lists it. V and J are TRBV10-1 and TRBJ2-3; the D call in the table, TRBD1, was not verified against the DNA. Germline-derived CDR1 and CDR2 are WNHNN and SYGVQD (reference sequence). The CDR3 is made up of 12 amino acids, end residues included. The CDR3 loop reads CASASRDRLVSG.

The J gene is TRBJ1-4, the V gene TRBV12-3 or TRBV12-4; D gene unclear. This CDR3 is built from 15 residues. Trimming removed 6 bases at V and 7 bases at J, with 18 bases between. The CDR3 here is CASSPSGLLGEKLFF. The CDR3 bases are TGTGCCAGCAGCCCAAGTGGACTCCTGGGTGAAAAACTGTTTTTT.

The rearrangement uses TRBV6-1 and TRBJ2-7, with 11 bases lining up with TRBD2. Germline loops: CDR1 MNHNS, CDR2 SASEGT. J was trimmed by 0 bases and V by 7 bases; bases with no gene match: 5. This CDR3 is 15 amino acids long. CDR3 in DNA: TGTGCCAGCACCAAAGGACTAGCGGGCTCCTACGAGCAGTACTTC. The encoded protein is CASTKGLAGSYEQYF.

This clonotype showed up many times. This chain uses TRBV6-2 or TRBV6-3 with TRBJ2-1; D not resolved. V lost 0 bases and J 3 bases, leaving 6 bases between the germline ends. The CDR3 is made up of 14 amino acids. Germline CDR1 MNHEY, CDR2 SVGEGT. The CDR3 loop is CASSYSPDYNEQFF. The CDR3 DNA follows: TGTGCCAGCAGTTACTCACCCGACTACAATGAGCAGTTCTTC.

This clonotype was counted many times. This chain connects TRBV6-2 or TRBV6-3 to TRBJ1-5; 7 bases are shared with TRBD1. This CDR3 has 14 amino acids. The germline CDR1 and CDR2 sequences are MNHEY and SVGEGT. After removal of 5 bases from V and 4 bases from J, the junction contained 5 bases not matched to a gene. CDR3 region: CASSAGTANQPQHF. CDR3 in DNA: TGTGCCAGCAGTGCCGGGACAGCAAATCAGCCCCAGCATTTT.

A few counts support this clonotype. CDR3 residues: CASRLAGVDLEAFF. The DNA for the CDR3 is TGTGCCAGCAGGTTGGCAGGGGTGGACCTTGAAGCTTTCTTT. V gene TRBV2 combines with J gene TRBJ1-1, with TRBD1 as a possible D gene (6 bases). The V end was cut by 6 bases, the J end by 7 bases, with 18 bases between. The CDR3 loop spans 14 amino acids. From germline, CDR1 is SNHLY and CDR2 FYNNEI.

This clonotype was counted at least ten times. This chain links TRBV7-2 with TRBJ1-2, with D unresolved. This CDR3 region has 14 residues. The V and J ends lost 4 bases and 10 bases respectively, with 19 bases between them. Germline-derived CDR1 and CDR2 are SGHTA and FQGNSA. The CDR3: CASSSQTEALAYTF. Written as DNA, the CDR3 is TGTGCCAGCAGCTCGCAGACCGAGGCATTAGCCTACACCTTC.

The chain is built from TRBV10-1 and TRBJ1-1; D gene unclear. V was clipped by 7 bases and J by 0 bases, with 18 bases between them. The CDR3 is 16 residues long. Germline values: CDR1 WNHNN, CDR2 SYGVQD (reference sequence). This CDR3 is CASKEYLCIMNTEAFF. The CDR3 nucleotides are TGCGCCAGCAAGGAATATCTTTGTATAATGAACACTGAAGCTTTCTTT.

V usage is TRBV7-9 and J usage is TRBJ1-1; 7 bases line up with TRBD1. CDR1 is SEHNR and CDR2 is FQNEAQ in the germline V gene (reference sequence). J lost 4 bases, V lost 5 bases, and 4 bases had no gene match. This CDR3 is built from 13 residues. CDR3 loop: CASSEGQSTEAFF. As DNA, the CDR3 is TGTGCCAGCAGCGAGGGACAGTCCACTGAAGCTTTCTTT.

J is TRBJ2-5 and V is TRBV11-2; the D gene is possibly TRBD2 (5 bases). The CDR3 consists of 15 residues. The germline V gene encodes CDR1 SGHAT and CDR2 FQNNGV. Trimming took off 4 bases at V and 5 bases at J, with 17 bases between the two ends. CDR3: CASSSRERGTETQYF. The DNA of the CDR3 is TGTGCCAGCAGCTCACGGGAACGGGGAACGGAGACCCAGTACTTC.

In this sample, this clonotype turned up a few times. The chain recombines TRBV13 with TRBJ2-7, with D perhaps assigned TRBD1 or TRBD2 (6 bases each). This CDR3 is built from 17 residues. Germline loops: CDR1 PRHDT, CDR2 FYEKMQ (reference sequence). Deletions cut 4 bases from V and 4 bases from J, with 23 bases between. CDR3 sequence (DNA): TGTGCCAGCAGCTCACACTCGGGGGACACCCCTTCATACGAGCAGTACTTC. This encodes CASSSHSGDTPSYEQYF.

The gene calls are TRBV19 and TRBJ1-5, with a possible D match to TRBD1 (6 bases). The CDR3 contains 15 residues. Germline V gene lookup returns CDR1 LNHDA and CDR2 SQIVND (reference sequence). Trimming left V 4 bases short and J 8 bases short, with 18 bases between. CDR3: CASSKTGRLEEPQHF. In DNA form, the CDR3 reads TGTGCCAGTAGTAAAACAGGGAGATTGGAGGAGCCCCAGCATTTT.

The table lists this clonotype with a few counts. J is TRBJ1-1 and V is TRBV28, with D hard to call. The V end was cut by 7 bases, the J end by 3 bases, with 12 bases between. CDR1 and CDR2 from the germline V gene are MDHEN and SYDVKM. The CDR3 loop spans 13 amino acids. This CDR3 is CASTEGRDTEAFF. CDR3 DNA: TGTGCCAGCACAGAGGGCCGGGACACTGAAGCTTTCTTT.

This clonotype has a count of ten or more. This chain joins TRBV10-2 and TRBJ2-2; D may match TRBD1 or TRBD2 (6 bases each). Trimming stripped 6 bases from V and 6 bases from J, with 14 bases between. The germline V gene has CDR1 WSHSY and CDR2 SAAADI. This CDR3 comprises 14 residues. DNA of the CDR3: TGCGCCAGCAGCACAGCGAGGGGGGCCGGGGAGCTGTTTTTT. Its protein is CASSTARGAGELFF.

This clonotype was seen repeatedly, ten times or more. V usage is TRBV15 and J usage is TRBJ2-3; D unresolved. The CDR3 runs to 12 residues. Trimming shortened V by 1 base and J by 4 bases, and 3 bases separated the two germline ends. Germline V gene data show CDR1 as LNHNV and CDR2 as YYDKDF (reference sequence). The CDR3 spells CATSRGSDTQYF. The CDR3 coding sequence is TGTGCCACCAGCAGAGGGTCAGATACGCAGTATTTT.

This clonotype was counted many times. J is TRBJ2-7 and V is TRBV20-1, with 15 bases fitting TRBD2. The CDR3 has 15 amino acids. Germline CDR1 is DFQATT and CDR2 is SNEGSKA (reference sequence). V dropped 3 bases and J dropped 1; count of bases not matched to a gene: 1. Here the CDR3 reads CSARGLAGGSYEQYF. The DNA of the CDR3 is TGCAGTGCTAGGGGACTAGCGGGAGGATCCTACGAGCAGTACTTC.

The chain links TRBV4-3 to TRBJ1-1; 10 nucleotides line up with TRBD1. The CDR3 length is 14 residues. V shed 0 bases and J 5 bases; nucleotides not matched to a gene: 0. Looked up from germline, CDR1 is LGHNA and CDR2 is YSLEER. The CDR3 loop is CASSQEGQGTEAFF. The CDR3 nucleotides are TGCGCCAGCAGCCAAGAGGGACAGGGGACTGAAGCTTTCTTT.

The CDR3 reads CASSRSVTGGYEQYF. In DNA, the CDR3 is TGTGCCAGCAGTAGGTCCGTAACGGGCGGGTACGAGCAGTACTTC. The chain carries TRBV7-2 and TRBJ2-7; possible D gene TRBD2, 5 bases. The CDR3 is 15 residues long. Germline V CDR1 and CDR2: SGHTA, FQGNSA. Trimming shortened V by 6 bases and J by 4 bases, and 19 bases separated the two germline ends.

This clonotype was picked up a small number of times. V is TRBV2 and J is TRBJ2-2; the D call may be TRBD1 or TRBD2 (5 bases each). Between the trimmed V and J ends, which lost 8 bases and 6 bases, there was a span of 13 bases. This CDR3 is 13 amino acids long. Germline V CDR1 and CDR2: SNHLY, FYNNEI. The CDR3 DNA reads as TGTGCCAGCCGGGACCATCAAGCCGGGGAGCTGTTTTTT. Protein product: CASRDHQAGELFF. Using reference TRBV2 and TRBJ2-2 for the parts outside the CDR3, the full variable domain is EPEVTQTPSHQVTQMGQEVILRCVPISNHLYFYWYRQILGQKVEFLVSFYNNEISEKSEIFDDQFSVERPDGSNFTLKIRSTKLEDSAMYFCASRDHQAGELFFGEGSRLTVL.

This clonotype was seen a few times. The chain joins TRBV20-1 to TRBJ2-2; TRBD1 matches at 8 bases. This CDR3 is built from 15 residues. V lost 0 bases to trimming and J lost 5 bases; unmatched junction nucleotides: 5. The germline CDR1 and CDR2 sequences are DFQATT and SNEGSKA (reference sequence). In DNA form, the CDR3 reads TGCAGTGCTAGAGATCAGGGGGCGCAAACCGGGGAGCTGTTTTTT. This codes for CSARDQGAQTGELFF.

The V and J genes are TRBV10-1 and TRBJ2-3; TRBD2 might be the D (6 bases). V gave up 5 bases and J gave up 5 bases, with 14 bases separating them. This CDR3 is built from 14 residues. The germline CDR1 and CDR2 sequences are WNHNN and SYGVQD (reference sequence). The CDR3 sequence is CASSMTRSGDTQYF. The DNA of the CDR3 is TGCGCCAGCAGTATGACTAGGTCAGGAGATACGCAGTATTTT.

The rearrangement links TRBV6-6 to TRBJ2-3; D gene uncertain. The CDR3 is made up of 12 amino acids. CDR1 is MNHNY and CDR2 is SVGAGI in the germline V gene (reference sequence). Between the trimmed V and J ends, which lost 2 bases and 6 bases, there was a span of 6 bases. The CDR3 spells CASSYRWDTQYF. The DNA for the CDR3 is TGTGCCAGCAGTTACCGGTGGGATACGCAGTATTTT.

This clonotype was found a few times. V is TRBV29-1 and J is TRBJ2-3, with TRBD2 matching over 9 bases. The germline gives CDR1 SQVTM, CDR2 ANQGSEA. The V and J ends lost 4 bases and 4 bases, in that order; junction bases with no gene match: 9. This CDR3 comprises 15 residues. CDR3 DNA: TGCAGCGTTGTCGTCGAGCGGGAGGCGTCAGATACGCAGTATTTT. Amino acids: CSVVVEREASDTQYF.

CDR3 in DNA: TGTGCCAGCAGCTTAGATCGAGTAGCGCCTCTAGCCAAAAACATTCAGTACTTC. Protein product: CASSLDRVAPLAKNIQYF. The gene calls are TRBV11-2 and TRBJ2-4; possible D gene TRBD2, 5 bases. The CDR3 contains 18 residues. Trimming took 0 bases from V and 0 from J, leaving 15 bases between them. The germline gives CDR1 SGHAT, CDR2 FQNNGV.

On this clonotype: A much larger clone lies a single base off, so this may be a read error. V is TRBV6-6 and J is TRBJ2-3; D not certain. CDR3 size: 14 residues. Germline V CDR1 and CDR2: MNHNY, SVGAGI (reference sequence). Here the CDR3 DNA reads TGTGTCAGCAGTCCCGGTTTTGGCACAGATACGCAGTATTTT. Amino acid sequence: CVSSPGFGTDTQYF.

The chain couples TRBV12-3 or TRBV12-4 to TRBJ2-3, with D possibly matching TRBD1 (6 bases). The CDR3 has 15 residues. Trimming left V 4 bases short and J 2 bases short, with 13 bases between. The CDR3 spells CASSYETGITDTQYF. CDR3 sequence (DNA): TGTGCCAGCAGTTACGAGACAGGCATCACAGATACGCAGTATTTT.

In this sample, this clonotype turned up a few times. The chain carries TRBV19 and TRBJ1-5; D not certain. In germline, CDR1 is LNHDA, CDR2 SQIVND (reference sequence). This CDR3 spans 17 amino acids. Trimming shortened V by 1 base and J by 3 bases, and 16 bases separated the two germline ends. The CDR3 region is CASSIGHGSLINQPQHF. The CDR3 region has the DNA TGTGCCAGTAGTATAGGGCACGGAAGCTTAATCAATCAGCCCCAGCATTTT.